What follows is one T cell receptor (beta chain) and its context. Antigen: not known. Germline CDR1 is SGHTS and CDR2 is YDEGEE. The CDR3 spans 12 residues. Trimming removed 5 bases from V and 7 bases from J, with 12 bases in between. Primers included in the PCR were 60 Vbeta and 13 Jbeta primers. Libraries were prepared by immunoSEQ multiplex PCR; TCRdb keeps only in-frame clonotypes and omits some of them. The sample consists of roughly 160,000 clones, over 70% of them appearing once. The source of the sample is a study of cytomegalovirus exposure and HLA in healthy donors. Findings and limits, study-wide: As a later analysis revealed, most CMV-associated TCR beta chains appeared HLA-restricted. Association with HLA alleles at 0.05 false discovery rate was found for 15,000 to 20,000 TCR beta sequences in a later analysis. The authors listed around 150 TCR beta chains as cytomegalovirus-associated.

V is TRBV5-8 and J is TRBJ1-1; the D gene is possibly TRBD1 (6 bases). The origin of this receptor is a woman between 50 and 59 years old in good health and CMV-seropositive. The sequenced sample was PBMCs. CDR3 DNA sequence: TGTGCCAGCAGACAGAGGGGGAATGAAGCTTTCTTT. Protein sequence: CASRQRGNEAFF.